This record looks at one T cell receptor (beta chain) sequence and its context. The CDR3 spans 14 residues. CDR1 and CDR2 (germline): SGHTA, FQGNSA. J was trimmed by 12 bases and V by 1 base; bases with no gene match: 5. This specimen comes from a study of T cell responses to AZD1222 COVID-19 vaccine. TCRdb's copy holds only in-frame clones and misses some; the assay was immunoSEQ multiplex PCR. The sample has roughly 200,000 clones, just over 90% seen once. The starting material was peripheral blood, obtained on day 0 of MenACWY control vaccination. The source is an adult in good health. The chain joins TRBV7-2 to TRBJ2-1; 11 bases fit TRBD2. CDR3 bases: TGTGCCAGCAGCTTAGGTCCTAGCGGGGGGCTGCAGTTCTTC. Protein: CASSLGPSGGLQFF.